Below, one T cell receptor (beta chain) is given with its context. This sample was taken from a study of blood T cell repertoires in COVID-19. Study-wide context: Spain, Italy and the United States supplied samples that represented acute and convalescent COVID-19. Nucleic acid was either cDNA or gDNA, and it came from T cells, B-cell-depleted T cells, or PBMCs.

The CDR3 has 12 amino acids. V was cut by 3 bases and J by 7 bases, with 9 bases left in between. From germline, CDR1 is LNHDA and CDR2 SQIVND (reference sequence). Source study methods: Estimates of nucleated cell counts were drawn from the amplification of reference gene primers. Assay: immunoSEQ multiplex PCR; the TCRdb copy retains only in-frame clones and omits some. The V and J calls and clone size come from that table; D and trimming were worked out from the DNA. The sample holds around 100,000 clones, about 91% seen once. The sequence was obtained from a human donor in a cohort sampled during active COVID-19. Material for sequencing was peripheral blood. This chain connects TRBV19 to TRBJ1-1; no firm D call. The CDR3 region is CASSMEPGEAFF. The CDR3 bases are TGTGCCAGTAGTATGGAGCCTGGTGAAGCTTTCTTT. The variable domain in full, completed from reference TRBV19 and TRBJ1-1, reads DGGITQSPKYLFRKEGQNVTLSCEQNLNHDAMYWYRQDPGQGLRLIYYSQIVNDFQKGDIAEGYSVSREKKESFPLTVTSAQKNPTAFYLCASSMEPGEAFFGQGTRLTVV.